The 14 T cell receptor beta chains listed next were all sequenced from one sample in a study of Graves' ophthalmopathy and Graves' hyperthyroidism. TCR beta CDR3 regions were amplified from RNA transcripts. An initial RT-PCR round employing HTBI primers preceded a second-round multiplex PCR. MiXCR was run by TCRdb on the multiplex PCR reads, yielding one entry per CDR3 protein. This table has 400,000 or so distinct CDR3 sequences, roughly 17% appearing once. Sequencing was done on a sample of peripheral blood. These receptors came from an adult woman with stable Graves' hyperthyroidism.

The V gene is TRBV7-2, the J gene TRBJ2-7; D perhaps matches TRBD2 (5 bases). This CDR3 comprises 14 residues. The germline gives CDR1 SGHTA, CDR2 FQGNSA. The germline V and J ends were trimmed by 4 bases and 1 base, with 11 bases remaining between them. The CDR3 loop reads CASSYGLGSYEQYF. CDR3 bases: TGTGCCAGCAGCTACGGACTTGGGTCCTACGAGCAGTACTTC.

DNA of the CDR3: TGTGCCAGCAGCTCCCCGGACAGTTATGGCTACACCTTC. Translation: CASSSPDSYGYTF. This sequence joins TRBV7-6 and TRBJ1-2, with D possibly matching TRBD1 (6 bases). The CDR3 is 13 amino acids. Looked up from germline, CDR1 is SGHVS and CDR2 is FNYEAQ. V lost 4 bases and J 5 bases, leaving 11 bases between the germline ends. The full variable domain, rest sourced from reference TRBV7-6 and TRBJ1-2, is GAGVSQSPRYKVTKRGQDVALRCDPISGHVSLYWYRQALGQGPEFLTYFNYEAQQDKSGLPNDRFSAERPEGSISTLTIQRTEQRDSAMYRCASSSPDSYGYTFGSGTRLTVV.

This clonotype appeared many times. The rearrangement uses TRBV7-2 and TRBJ1-3, with D possibly TRBD1 on 6 matching bases. The CDR3 is 15 amino acids. V lost 5 bases to trimming and J lost 1 base, with 12 bases between them. CDR1 is SGHTA and CDR2 is FQGNSA in the germline V gene. The CDR3 sequence is CASSLQQGSGNTIYF. The CDR3 nucleotides read TGTGCCAGCAGCCTTCAACAGGGTTCTGGAAACACCATATATTTT.

Many counts were recorded for this clonotype. The J gene is TRBJ1-5, the V gene TRBV11-2, with D possibly matching TRBD1 (5 bases). V lost 8 bases and J lost 5, with 13 bases in between. This CDR3 contains 13 residues. Germline CDR1 SGHAT, CDR2 FQNNGV. The CDR3 bases are TGTGCCAGCTCTGAAAGGGGCCATCAGCCCCAGCATTTT. It is translated as CASSERGHQPQHF.

In its sample, this clonotype was seen many times. This chain links TRBV12-3 or TRBV12-4 with TRBJ2-7, with D perhaps matching TRBD1 or TRBD2 (5 bases each). The CDR3 runs to 13 residues. Trimming removed 5 bases at V and 7 bases at J, with 15 bases between. The CDR3 loop is CASSPGTDGEQYF. The CDR3 coding sequence is TGTGCCAGCAGTCCCGGGACCGACGGGGAGCAGTACTTC.

This clonotype was recorded at least ten times. The rearrangement uses TRBV6-1 and TRBJ2-2; 7 bases are shared with TRBD1. CDR1 is MNHNS and CDR2 is SASEGT in the germline V gene. The CDR3 has 14 amino acids. J lost 5 bases, V lost 6 bases, and 6 bases had no gene match. CDR3 region: CASSQGVRTGELFF. As DNA, the CDR3 is TGTGCCAGCAGCCAGGGGGTTCGGACCGGGGAGCTGTTTTTT.

This clonotype was detected ten times or more. The chain recombines TRBV7-9 with TRBJ2-7, with 8 bases that match TRBD2. Trimming at V came to 2 bases and at J to 4 bases, leaving 7 bases not matched to a gene. The CDR3 spans 15 residues. The germline V gene encodes CDR1 SEHNR and CDR2 FQNEAQ (reference sequence). The CDR3 nucleotides are TGTGCCAGCAGCTTACAGATAGCGGGGACTTACGAGCAGTACTTC. Residues: CASSLQIAGTYEQYF.

This clonotype was recorded a few times. This chain's CDR3 is CSVISRGRGTYTGELFF. CDR3 sequence (DNA): TGCAGCGTTATTTCTCGGGGGCGCGGAACTTACACCGGGGAGCTGTTTTTT. The chain has TRBV29-1 and TRBJ2-2; D possibly uses TRBD1 or TRBD2 (6 bases each). The length of the CDR3 is 17 residues. In germline, CDR1 is SQVTM, CDR2 ANQGSEA. Deletions cut 5 bases from V and 3 bases from J, with 22 bases between.

The table lists this clonotype with many counts. The chain uses TRBV28 and TRBJ1-1; D might be TRBD1 (5 bases). CDR3 length: 16 amino acids. Germline CDR1 MDHEN, CDR2 SYDVKM. The V and J ends lost 6 bases and 3 bases respectively, with 20 bases between them. Here the CDR3 DNA reads TGTGCCAGCAGGCTAATCGGGGGATACGCGGACACTGAAGCTTTCTTT. The encoded protein is CASRLIGGYADTEAFF. The variable domain in full, completed from reference TRBV28 and TRBJ1-1, reads DVKVTQSSRYLVKRTGEKVFLECVQDMDHENMFWYRQDPGLGLRLIYFSYDVKMKEKGDIPEGYSVSREKKERFSLILESASTNQTSMYLCASRLIGGYADTEAFFGQGTRLTVV.

In its sample, this clonotype was seen a few times. This chain uses TRBV30 with TRBJ2-5; D is perhaps TRBD1 (6 bases). The CDR3 is 13 amino acids. With 4 bases removed from V and 4 bases from J, the gap between germline ends came to 13 bases. Germline assignment: CDR1 GTSNPN and CDR2 SVGIG (reference sequence). For the CDR3, the DNA is TGTGCCTGGACTGGGGGCAGCTCAGAGACCCAGTACTTC. Protein product: CAWTGGSSETQYF.

This clonotype has ten or more counts. This CDR3 reads CASSQDPRPGNKNIQYF. The CDR3 bases are TGCGCCAGCAGCCAAGACCCGCGGCCCGGGAACAAAAACATTCAGTACTTC. V usage is TRBV4-3 and J usage is TRBJ2-4, with TRBD2 as a possible D gene (5 bases). This CDR3 region has 17 residues. Trimming left V 0 bases short and J 3 bases short, with 15 bases between. Germline loops: CDR1 LGHNA, CDR2 YSLEER.

This clonotype was seen ten or more times. The CDR3 is CATRSGTGETQYF. As DNA, the CDR3 is TGCGCCACGAGATCAGGGACAGGAGAGACCCAGTACTTC. The J gene is TRBJ2-5, the V gene TRBV5-1; TRBD1 matches 8 bases. After removal of 9 bases from V and 4 bases from J, the junction contained 8 bases not matched to a gene. The germline V gene has CDR1 SGHRS and CDR2 YFSETQ. The CDR3 loop spans 13 amino acids.

This clonotype was detected a few times. The rearrangement joins TRBV20-1 to TRBJ2-7; TRBD1 matches 9 bases. Trimming removed 4 bases from V and 2 bases from J; junction bases left unmatched: 3. This CDR3 is built from 13 residues. Per germline, CDR1 DFQATT and CDR2 SNEGSKA (reference sequence). CDR3 region: CSATGTGTYEQYF. The CDR3, as DNA: TGCAGTGCTACCGGGACAGGGACCTACGAGCAGTACTTC.

This clonotype has a count of ten or more. The chain has TRBV6-5 and TRBJ1-1; weak D call: TRBD1 (6 bases). Germline loops: CDR1 MNHEY, CDR2 SVGAGI. The CDR3 is 14 residues long. The V end was cut by 2 bases, the J end by 6 bases, with 13 bases between. The CDR3 here is CASSYNQGRAEAFF. In DNA form, the CDR3 reads TGTGCCAGCAGTTACAATCAGGGGAGGGCTGAAGCTTTCTTT.